The 32 T cell receptor beta chains below were found in one sample sequenced in a study of T cell changes during pregnancy in multiple sclerosis. Measured with immunoSEQ multiplex PCR; TCRdb has only the in-frame clones, and not every one. The sample records around 50,000 clones, 85% to 95% being singletons. The source was CD4+ T cells from peripheral blood mononuclear cells, collected in the third trimester of pregnancy. All receptors come from a female donor with multiple sclerosis, enrolled in a pregnancy study.

V and J are TRBV11-3 and TRBJ2-2; 10 bases fit TRBD2. CDR1 SGHNT and CDR2 YENEEA come from the germline V gene. This CDR3 region has 15 residues. V trimming: 3 bases; J trimming: 6 bases; junction bases outside the gene matches: 4. CDR3 nucleotide sequence: TGTGCCAGCAGCTTCAGTCTAGCGGGGGCCGGGGAGCTGTTTTTT. Translated, it gives CASSFSLAGAGELFF.

The chain carries TRBV5-1 and TRBJ1-2; D perhaps matches TRBD1 (6 bases). Germline CDR1 SGHRS, CDR2 YFSETQ. This CDR3 spans 13 amino acids. The V and J ends lost 0 bases and 5 bases respectively, with 8 bases between them. The CDR3 region has the DNA TGCGCCAGCAGCTTGGGCAGGGGTTATGGCTACACCTTC. Encoded protein: CASSLGRGYGYTF.

As regards this clone: Its ends do not fully match the called genes, so a read error is possible. In nucleotides, the CDR3 is TGCCCCAGAGCAGGGGAGGGAGCAACAGATACGCAGTATTTT. Translating gives CPRAGEGATDTQYF. The chain combines TRBV23-1 with TRBJ2-3; the D gene is possibly TRBD2 (7 bases). TRBV23-1 is labeled an ORF, and its function is uncertain. The CDR3 runs to 14 residues.

The rearrangement uses TRBV27 and TRBJ1-6; the D is unclear. Germline CDR1 reads MNHEY; CDR2 reads SMNVEV (reference sequence). CDR3 length: 15 residues. The V end was cut by 3 bases, the J end by 0 bases, with 6 bases between. CDR3 bases: TGTGCCAGCAGTTTTCTGAGCTCCTATAATTCACCCCTCCACTTT. The encoded protein is CASSFLSSYNSPLHF.

The chain employs TRBV28 and TRBJ2-1; 10 positions agree with TRBD1. Germline assignment: CDR1 MDHEN and CDR2 SYDVKM. V was clipped by 8 bases and J by 6 bases; unmatched bases: 4. CDR3 length: 13 amino acids. The CDR3 bases are TGTGCCAGCGGGACAGGGGTGCCCAATGAGCAGTTCTTC. It is translated as CASGTGVPNEQFF.

This chain links TRBV6-1 with TRBJ2-5; possibly TRBD1 for D (6 bases). CDR1 is MNHNS and CDR2 is SASEGT in the germline V gene. This CDR3 region has 13 residues. V was shortened by 6 bases and J by 5 bases, with 13 bases between the two germline ends. The CDR3 here is CASSPNRVETQYF. In DNA form, the CDR3 reads TGTGCCAGCAGCCCGAACAGGGTGGAGACCCAGTACTTC.

The chain links TRBV14 to TRBJ2-1, with 10 bases lining up with TRBD2. The germline V gene has CDR1 SGHDN and CDR2 FVKESK. V shed 3 bases, J shed 5 bases, and the junction held 10 bases outside the gene matches. The CDR3 spans 17 residues. The CDR3 DNA is TGTGCCAGCAGCCAGTGGCTAGCGGGGGCCGAAAACAATGAGCAGTTCTTC. It codes for CASSQWLAGAENNEQFF.

The chain carries TRBV15 and TRBJ2-3; 7 bases match TRBD2. The V and J ends lost 6 bases and 0 bases, in that order; junction bases with no gene match: 3. CDR3 length: 14 amino acids. In germline, CDR1 is LNHNV, CDR2 YYDKDF (reference sequence). The CDR3 loop is CATRGGASTDTQYF. CDR3 DNA: TGTGCCACCAGGGGAGGGGCTAGCACAGATACGCAGTATTTT.

V gene TRBV14 combines with J gene TRBJ2-1; D uncertain. Trimming cost V 3 bases and J 3 bases, with 18 bases left between them. Germline CDR1 and CDR2: SGHDN and FVKESK. This CDR3 region has 17 residues. The DNA of the CDR3 is TGTGCCAGCAGCCAGACTGGTACCCGCTACCTCTACAATGAGCAGTTCTTC. As protein: CASSQTGTRYLYNEQFF.

This clone has only one observation. The V and J genes are TRBV7-8 and TRBJ2-2; perhaps TRBD1 as D (7 bases). The CDR3 is 15 residues long. V was trimmed by 2 bases and J by 4 bases, leaving 11 bases between them. Germline V gives CDR1 SGHVS, CDR2 FQNEAQ. CDR3 in DNA: TGTGCCAGCAGCTTATCAGGGGGGACCACCGGGGAGCTGTTTTTT. This codes for CASSLSGGTTGELFF.

This clone was recorded once. The CDR3 coding sequence is TGCGCCAGCAGCTTGGGGACAGGGGGTTGGGATGAGCAGTTCTTC. Its translation is CASSLGTGGWDEQFF. The chain couples TRBV5-1 to TRBJ2-1, with TRBD1 matching over 10 bases. The CDR3 is 15 residues long. In germline, CDR1 is SGHRS, CDR2 YFSETQ. With V trimmed by 0 bases and J by 8 bases, 5 bases remained unmatched.

The chain carries TRBV27 and TRBJ2-5, with a weak D call TRBD2 (5 bases). The CDR3 sequence is 16 residues long. V lost 1 base, J lost 1 base, and 13 bases lay in between. The germline gives CDR1 MNHEY, CDR2 SMNVEV (reference sequence). The CDR3 DNA reads TGTGCCAGCAGTTTATTTGGCAGAGGGTTCCAAGAGACCCAGTACTTC. Encoded protein: CASSLFGRGFQETQYF.

This chain links TRBV30 with TRBJ1-5; 8 bases are shared with TRBD1. The V and J ends lost 5 bases and 7 bases, in that order; junction bases with no gene match: 7. The CDR3 contains 13 residues. CDR1 GTSNPN and CDR2 SVGIG come from the germline V gene (reference sequence). CDR3 sequence: CAWAGQGFQPQHF. The DNA of the CDR3 is TGTGCCTGGGCCGGACAGGGCTTCCAGCCCCAGCATTTT.

J is TRBJ1-6 and V is TRBV5-6; the D gene is possibly TRBD1 (5 bases). This CDR3 contains 15 residues. The germline V gene encodes CDR1 SGHDT and CDR2 YYEEEE. V gave up 4 bases and J gave up 8 bases, with 16 bases separating them. CDR3 protein: CASSPGPGGDSPLHF. DNA for the CDR3: TGTGCCAGCAGCCCAGGACCCGGGGGGGATTCACCCCTCCACTTT.

This clone came up a few times. DNA of the CDR3: TGTGCCAGCACCTCAAGGACAGGGTTAGTTGCTTTCTTT. It yields the protein CASTSRTGLVAFF. The gene calls are TRBV2 and TRBJ1-1; 8 bases line up with TRBD1. CDR3 length: 13 residues. Germline CDR1 reads SNHLY; CDR2 reads FYNNEI. V trimming: 7 bases; J trimming: 11 bases; junction bases outside the gene matches: 12.

This chain links TRBV12-5 with TRBJ2-1, with D tentatively TRBD1 (5 bases). From germline, CDR1 is LGHNT and CDR2 FRNRAP. The CDR3 is 15 amino acids. V was clipped by 0 bases and J by 7 bases, with 13 bases between them. The CDR3 bases are TGTGCTAGTGGTTTGGTAGAGCAGGGTGGGAATGAGCAGTTCTTC. Residues: CASGLVEQGGNEQFF.

Here the CDR3 DNA reads TGTGCCAGCAGCGTAGACCTGTCCCCTTACGGTTCCTACGAGCAGTACTTC. Its protein is CASSVDLSPYGSYEQYF. This chain connects TRBV9 to TRBJ2-7, with unresolved D. Looked up from germline, CDR1 is SGDLS and CDR2 is YYNGEE. Trimming stripped 0 bases from V and 1 base from J, with 17 bases between. This CDR3 region has 17 residues.

This chain joins TRBV18 and TRBJ2-7; TRBD1 matches 9 bases. CDR3 length: 13 amino acids. Germline CDR1 is KGHSH and CDR2 is LQKENI. Trimming at V came to 6 bases and at J to 3 bases, leaving 3 bases not matched to a gene. CDR3 nucleotide sequence: TGTGCCAGCTCCGGGGACAGGGACTACGAGCAGTACTTC. Its translation: CASSGDRDYEQYF.

The V gene is TRBV9, the J gene TRBJ2-3; D perhaps matches TRBD2 (6 bases). The ends were cut back, 0 bases at V and 3 bases at J, with 8 bases in the middle. The V gene's germline CDR1 is SGDLS and CDR2 YYNGEE. This CDR3 has 14 amino acids. The CDR3 bases are TGTGCCAGCAGCGTAGTGGGGGGAACAGATACGCAGTATTTT. It encodes CASSVVGGTDTQYF.

The rearrangement uses TRBV6-1 and TRBJ2-3; 11 bases match TRBD1. Germline lookup yields CDR1 MNHNS and CDR2 SASEGT. V was pared by 6 bases and J by 3 bases, with 5 bases of the junction left unmatched. CDR3 length: 15 residues. CDR3 residues: CASRGTGGRTDTQYF. DNA for the CDR3: TGTGCCAGCAGGGGGACAGGGGGTCGGACAGATACGCAGTATTTT.

V is TRBV2 and J is TRBJ2-2; 10 bases align to TRBD2. Germline V lookup: CDR1 SNHLY, CDR2 FYNNEI. With 10 bases clipped from V and 3 bases from J, the junction kept 8 bases outside the gene matches. This CDR3 comprises 15 residues. The CDR3 DNA is TGTGCCACAGATAGCGGGGGGACGGACACCGGGGAGCTGTTTTTT. It yields the protein CATDSGGTDTGELFF.

The V and J genes are TRBV11-2 and TRBJ2-7; 8 nucleotides match TRBD1. The junction had 6 bases not matched to a gene; V was cut back by 7 bases and J by 4 bases. The CDR3 is made up of 13 amino acids. Germline V CDR1 and CDR2: SGHAT, FQNNGV. The DNA of the CDR3 is TGTGCCAGCACCCGGGACAGGAGGTACGAGCAGTACTTC. This codes for CASTRDRRYEQYF.

V is TRBV4-1 and J is TRBJ2-2, with a possible D match to TRBD2 (6 bases). V was shortened by 0 bases and J by 4 bases, with 12 bases between the two germline ends. Germline values: CDR1 MGHRA, CDR2 YSYEKL. There are 16 residues in the CDR3. The CDR3 here is CASSQEGLALTGELFF. Here the CDR3 DNA reads TGCGCCAGCAGCCAAGAGGGACTGGCGCTCACCGGGGAGCTGTTTTTT.

This chain connects TRBV6-4 to TRBJ2-3, with TRBD2 identical over 9 bases. Germline loops: CDR1 MRHNA, CDR2 SNTAGT. The CDR3 runs 17 residues. The ends lost 3 bases at V and 1 base at J; junction bases unmatched: 8. DNA of the CDR3: TGTGCCAGCAGTGAACCCCAGCGGGGGGCCCGCACAGATACGCAGTATTTT. It specifies CASSEPQRGARTDTQYF.

The gene calls are TRBV5-8 and TRBJ1-1, with 7 nucleotides matching TRBD1. After removal of 0 bases from V and 1 base from J, the junction contained 3 bases not matched to a gene. Germline values: CDR1 SGHTS, CDR2 YDEGEE. CDR3 size: 15 residues. CDR3 residues: CASSLAGTANTEAFF. CDR3 DNA: TGTGCCAGCAGCTTGGCTGGGACAGCGAACACTGAAGCTTTCTTT. The whole variable domain, remainder taken from reference TRBV5-8 and TRBJ1-1, is EAGVTQSPTHLIKTRGQQATLRCSPISGHTSVYWYQQALGLGLQFLLWYDEGEERNRGNFPPRFSGRQFPNYSSELNVNALELEDSALYLCASSLAGTANTEAFFGQGTRLTVV.

CDR3 region: CASRPGANTGELFF. CDR3 bases: TGTGCCAGCAGGCCAGGCGCGAACACCGGGGAGCTGTTTTTT. The V gene is TRBV6-1, the J gene TRBJ2-2, with D unclear. Between the trimmed V and J ends, which lost 6 bases and 0 bases, there was a span of 8 bases. CDR3 length: 14 residues. Looked up from germline, CDR1 is MNHNS and CDR2 is SASEGT.

The chain employs TRBV9 and TRBJ1-6; the D gene is possibly TRBD1 (5 bases). Trimming shortened V by 2 bases and J by 9 bases, and 15 bases separated the two germline ends. The germline gives CDR1 SGDLS, CDR2 YYNGEE. CDR3 size: 15 residues. The CDR3 spells CASSVTDSPISPLHF. In nucleotides, the CDR3 is TGTGCCAGCAGCGTCACAGACAGTCCAATTTCACCCCTCCACTTT.

The rearrangement joins TRBV7-3 to TRBJ2-2; 10 bases line up with TRBD2. CDR1 is SGHTA and CDR2 is FQGTGA in the germline V gene. The CDR3 covers 15 residues. The junction had 9 bases not matched to a gene; V was cut back by 8 bases and J by 6 bases. For the CDR3, the DNA is TGTGCCAGCTCTAAGCGGGGGGGCTTCCCCGGGGAGCTGTTTTTT. It encodes CASSKRGGFPGELFF.

This CDR3 reads CSVTKSGSAAGELFF. The CDR3 coding sequence is TGCAGCGTCACCAAGTCCGGGAGCGCGGCCGGGGAGCTGTTTTTT. The chain uses TRBV29-1 and TRBJ2-2; D possibly corresponds to TRBD2 (6 bases). This CDR3 spans 15 amino acids. The germline CDR1 and CDR2 sequences are SQVTM and ANQGSEA. V lost 6 bases to trimming and J lost 6 bases, with 20 bases between them.

V is TRBV6-1 and J is TRBJ1-2; D is perhaps TRBD1 (6 bases). Germline V lookup: CDR1 MNHNS, CDR2 SASEGT. The CDR3 runs 15 residues. The V end was cut by 1 base, the J end by 5 bases, with 14 bases between. This chain's CDR3 is CASSEGGTRRYGYTF. The CDR3 DNA sequence: TGTGCCAGCAGTGAAGGAGGGACACGGCGTTATGGCTACACCTTC.

Concerning this clone: This CDR3 is also generated by other DNA sequences in the sample. J is TRBJ1-2 and V is TRBV2; 12 nucleotides agree with TRBD1. CDR3 length equals 14 residues. The germline V gene encodes CDR1 SNHLY and CDR2 FYNNEI. Germline trimming cut 6 bases from V and 2 bases from J; bases unmatched to any gene: 1. The CDR3 spells CASRGTGGNYGYTF. CDR3 nucleotide sequence: TGTGCCAGCAGGGGGACAGGGGGCAACTATGGCTACACCTTC.

V gene TRBV4-1 combines with J gene TRBJ1-6; TRBD1 agrees at 9 bases. The germline gives CDR1 MGHRA, CDR2 YSYEKL. This CDR3 region has 17 residues. After removal of 0 bases from V and 6 bases from J, the junction contained 6 bases not matched to a gene. CDR3 DNA: TGCGCCAGCAGCCAAGAGGGACAGGGATTCGGTAATTCACCCCTCCACTTT. The encoded protein is CASSQEGQGFGNSPLHF.